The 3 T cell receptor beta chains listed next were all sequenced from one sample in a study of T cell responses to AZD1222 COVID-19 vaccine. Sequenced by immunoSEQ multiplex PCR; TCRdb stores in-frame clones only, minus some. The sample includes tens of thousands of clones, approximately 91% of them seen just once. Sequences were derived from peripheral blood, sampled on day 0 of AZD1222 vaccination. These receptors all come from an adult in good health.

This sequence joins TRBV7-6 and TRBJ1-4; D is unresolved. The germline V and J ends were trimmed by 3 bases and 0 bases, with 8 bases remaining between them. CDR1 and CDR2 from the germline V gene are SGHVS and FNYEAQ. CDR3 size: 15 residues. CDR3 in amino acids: CASSFEAATNEKLFF. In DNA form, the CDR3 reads TGTGCCAGCAGCTTCGAGGCAGCAACTAATGAAAAACTGTTTTTT.

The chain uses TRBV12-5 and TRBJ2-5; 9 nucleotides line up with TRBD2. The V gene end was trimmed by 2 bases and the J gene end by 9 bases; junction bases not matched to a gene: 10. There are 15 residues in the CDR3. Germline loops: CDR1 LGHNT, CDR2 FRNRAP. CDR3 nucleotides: TGTGCTAGTGGTTTGAAGCTAGCGGGGCCTCCGGCCCAGTACTTC. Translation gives CASGLKLAGPPAQYF.

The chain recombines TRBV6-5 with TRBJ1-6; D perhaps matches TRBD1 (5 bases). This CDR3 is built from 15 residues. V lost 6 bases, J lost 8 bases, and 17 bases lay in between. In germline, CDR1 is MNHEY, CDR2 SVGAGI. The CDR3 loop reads CASSPLGKGDSPLHF. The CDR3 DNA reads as TGTGCCAGCAGCCCGTTGGGGAAAGGGGATTCACCCCTCCACTTT.